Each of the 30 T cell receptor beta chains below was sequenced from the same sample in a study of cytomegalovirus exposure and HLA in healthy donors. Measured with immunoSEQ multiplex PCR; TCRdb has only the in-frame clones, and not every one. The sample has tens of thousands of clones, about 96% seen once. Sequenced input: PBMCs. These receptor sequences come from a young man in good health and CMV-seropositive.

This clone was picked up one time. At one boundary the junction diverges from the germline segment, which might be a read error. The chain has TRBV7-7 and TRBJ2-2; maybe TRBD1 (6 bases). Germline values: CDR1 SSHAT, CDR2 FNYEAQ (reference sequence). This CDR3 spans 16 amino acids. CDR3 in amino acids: CASSLGGQLGTGELFF. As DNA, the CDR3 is TGTGCTAGCAGCTTAGGGGGACAACTAGGGACCGGGGAGCTGTTTTTT.

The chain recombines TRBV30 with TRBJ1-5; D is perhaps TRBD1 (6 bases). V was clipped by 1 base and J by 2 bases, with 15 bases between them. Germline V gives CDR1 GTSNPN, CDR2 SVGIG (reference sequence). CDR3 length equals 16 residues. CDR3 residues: CAWSAPRGAGNQPQHF. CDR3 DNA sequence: TGTGCCTGGAGTGCCCCCAGGGGAGCTGGCAATCAGCCCCAGCATTTT.

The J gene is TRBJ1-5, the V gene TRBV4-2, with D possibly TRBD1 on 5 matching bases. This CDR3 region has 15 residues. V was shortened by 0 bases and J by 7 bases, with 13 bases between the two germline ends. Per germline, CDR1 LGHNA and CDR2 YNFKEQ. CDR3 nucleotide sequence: TGTGCCAGCAGCCAAGACCTCAGGGTGAAGCAGCCCCAGCATTTT. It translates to CASSQDLRVKQPQHF.

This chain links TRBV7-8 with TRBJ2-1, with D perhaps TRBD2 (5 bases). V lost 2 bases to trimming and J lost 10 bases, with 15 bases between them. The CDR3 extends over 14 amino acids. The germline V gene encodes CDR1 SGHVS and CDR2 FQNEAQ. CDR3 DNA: TGTGCCAGCAGCTTAAGACGGGATTCTAGGGAGCAGTTCTTC. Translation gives CASSLRRDSREQFF.

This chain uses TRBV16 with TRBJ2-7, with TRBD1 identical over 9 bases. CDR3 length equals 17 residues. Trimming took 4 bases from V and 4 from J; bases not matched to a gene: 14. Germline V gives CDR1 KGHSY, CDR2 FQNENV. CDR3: CASSPGRLQGAGYEQYF. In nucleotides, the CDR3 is TGTGCCAGCAGCCCGGGTCGTCTACAGGGGGCCGGATACGAGCAGTACTTC.

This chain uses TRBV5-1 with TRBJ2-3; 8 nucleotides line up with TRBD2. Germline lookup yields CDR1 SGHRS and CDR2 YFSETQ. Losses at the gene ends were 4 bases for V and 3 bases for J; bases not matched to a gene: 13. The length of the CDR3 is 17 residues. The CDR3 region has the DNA TGCGCCAGCAGCCTAAGTCTAGCGGGTTATAATACAGATACGCAGTATTTT. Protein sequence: CASSLSLAGYNTDTQYF. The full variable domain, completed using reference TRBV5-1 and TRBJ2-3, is KAGVTQTPRYLIKTRGQQVTLSCSPISGHRSVSWYQQTPGQGLQFLFEYFSETQRNKGNFPGRFSGRQFSNSRSEMNVSTLELGDSALYLCASSLSLAGYNTDTQYFGPGTRLTVL.

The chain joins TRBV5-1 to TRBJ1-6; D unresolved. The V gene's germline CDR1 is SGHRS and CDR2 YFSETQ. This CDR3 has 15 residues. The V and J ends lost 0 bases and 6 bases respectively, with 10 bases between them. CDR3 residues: CASSLVGRSNSPLHF. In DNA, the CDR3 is TGCGCCAGCAGCTTGGTGGGCAGATCTAATTCACCCCTCCACTTT.

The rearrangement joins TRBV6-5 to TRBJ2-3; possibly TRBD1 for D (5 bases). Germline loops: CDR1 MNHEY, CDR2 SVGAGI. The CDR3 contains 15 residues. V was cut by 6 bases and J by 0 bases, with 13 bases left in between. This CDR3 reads CASSPDGHSTDTQYF. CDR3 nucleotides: TGTGCCAGCAGCCCAGACGGACATAGCACAGATACGCAGTATTTT.

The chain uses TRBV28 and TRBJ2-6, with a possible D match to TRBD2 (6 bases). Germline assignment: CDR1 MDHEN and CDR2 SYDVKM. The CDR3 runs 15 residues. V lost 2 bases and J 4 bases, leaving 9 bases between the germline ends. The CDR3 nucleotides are TGTGCCAGCAGTTTAGGCGGGACCGGGGCCAACGTCCTGACTTTC. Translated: CASSLGGTGANVLTF.

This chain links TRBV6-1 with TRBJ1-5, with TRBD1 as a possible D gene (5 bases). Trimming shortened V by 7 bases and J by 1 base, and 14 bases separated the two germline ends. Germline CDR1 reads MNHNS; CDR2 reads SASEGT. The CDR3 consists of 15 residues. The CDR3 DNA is TGTGCCAGCAATCAAATTACAGGAAGCAATCAGCCCCAGCATTTT. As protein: CASNQITGSNQPQHF.

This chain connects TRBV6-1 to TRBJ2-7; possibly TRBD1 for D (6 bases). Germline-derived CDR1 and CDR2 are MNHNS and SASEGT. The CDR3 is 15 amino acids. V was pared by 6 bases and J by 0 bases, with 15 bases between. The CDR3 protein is CASSSAGAGSYEQYF. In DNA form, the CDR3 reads TGTGCCAGCAGCTCGGCAGGGGCGGGCTCCTACGAGCAGTACTTC.

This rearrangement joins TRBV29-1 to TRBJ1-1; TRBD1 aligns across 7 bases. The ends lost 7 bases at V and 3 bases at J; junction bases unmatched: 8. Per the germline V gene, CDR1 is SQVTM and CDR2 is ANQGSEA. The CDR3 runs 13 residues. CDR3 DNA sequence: TGCAGCGCACGACAGGGAACGGACACTGAAGCTTTCTTT. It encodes CSARQGTDTEAFF.

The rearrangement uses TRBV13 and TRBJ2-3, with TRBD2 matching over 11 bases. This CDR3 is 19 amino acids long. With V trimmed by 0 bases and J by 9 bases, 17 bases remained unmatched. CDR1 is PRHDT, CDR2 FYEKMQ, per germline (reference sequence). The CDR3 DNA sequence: TGTGCCAGCAGCTTAGGCCTAGGGGAGGGACTAGCGGCCTTCGGAACGCAGTATTTT. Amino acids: CASSLGLGEGLAAFGTQYF.

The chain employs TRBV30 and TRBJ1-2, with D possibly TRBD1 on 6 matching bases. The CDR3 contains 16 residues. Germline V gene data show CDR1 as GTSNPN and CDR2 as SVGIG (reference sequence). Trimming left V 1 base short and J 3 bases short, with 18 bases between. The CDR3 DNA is TGTGCCTGGAGTGGTGGGGGGGCGGTTTTGGACTATGGCTACACCTTC. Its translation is CAWSGGGAVLDYGYTF.

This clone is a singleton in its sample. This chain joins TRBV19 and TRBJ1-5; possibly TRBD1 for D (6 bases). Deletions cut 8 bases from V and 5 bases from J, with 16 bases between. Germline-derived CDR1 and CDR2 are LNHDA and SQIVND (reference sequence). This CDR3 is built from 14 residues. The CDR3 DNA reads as TGTGCCAGTCGTCAGGGGCAGGTCCATCAGCCCCAGCATTTT. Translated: CASRQGQVHQPQHF.

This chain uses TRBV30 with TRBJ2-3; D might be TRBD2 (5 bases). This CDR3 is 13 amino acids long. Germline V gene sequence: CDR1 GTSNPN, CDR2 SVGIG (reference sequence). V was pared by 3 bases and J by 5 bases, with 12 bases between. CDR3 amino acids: CAWRSLEGDTQYF. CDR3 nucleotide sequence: TGTGCCTGGAGGTCTTTAGAGGGAGATACGCAGTATTTT.

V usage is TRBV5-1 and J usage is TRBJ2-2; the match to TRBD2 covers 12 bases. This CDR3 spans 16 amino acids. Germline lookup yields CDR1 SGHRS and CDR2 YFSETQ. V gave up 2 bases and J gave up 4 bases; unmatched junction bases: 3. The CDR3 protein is CASSLMTSGSTGELFF. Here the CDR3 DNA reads TGCGCCAGCAGCTTAATGACTAGCGGGAGCACCGGGGAGCTGTTTTTT.

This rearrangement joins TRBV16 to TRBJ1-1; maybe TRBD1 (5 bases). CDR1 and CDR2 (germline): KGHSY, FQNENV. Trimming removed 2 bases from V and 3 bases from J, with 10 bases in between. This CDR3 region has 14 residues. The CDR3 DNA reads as TGTGCCAGCAGCCAACAGTCCAGGGACACTGAAGCTTTCTTT. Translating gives CASSQQSRDTEAFF.

DNA for the CDR3: TGTGCCAGCAGCTTAGGGGGAAAGGGGTACAATGAGCAGTTCTTC. Its translation: CASSLGGKGYNEQFF. This chain uses TRBV11-2 with TRBJ2-1; weak D call: TRBD1 (5 bases). This CDR3 has 15 amino acids. V lost 1 base and J lost 4, with 11 bases in between. The V gene's germline CDR1 is SGHAT and CDR2 FQNNGV.

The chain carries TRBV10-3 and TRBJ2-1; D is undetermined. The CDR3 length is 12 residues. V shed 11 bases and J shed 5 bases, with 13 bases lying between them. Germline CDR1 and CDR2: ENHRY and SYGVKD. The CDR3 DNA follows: TGTGCCTATGTGGCAGAAAACAATGAGCAGTTCTTC. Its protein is CAYVAENNEQFF.

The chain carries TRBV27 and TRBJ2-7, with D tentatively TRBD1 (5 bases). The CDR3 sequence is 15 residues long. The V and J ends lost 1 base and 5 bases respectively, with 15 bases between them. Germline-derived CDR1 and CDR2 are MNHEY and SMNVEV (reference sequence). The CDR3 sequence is CASSLFTGTTNEQYF. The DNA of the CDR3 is TGTGCCAGCAGTTTATTTACAGGAACAACGAACGAGCAGTACTTC.

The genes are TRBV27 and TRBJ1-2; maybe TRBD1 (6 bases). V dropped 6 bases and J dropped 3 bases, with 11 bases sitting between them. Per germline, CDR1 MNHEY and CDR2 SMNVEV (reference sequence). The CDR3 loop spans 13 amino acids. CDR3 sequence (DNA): TGTGCCAGCAGCGTTACAGGGCACTATGGCTACACCTTC. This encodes CASSVTGHYGYTF.

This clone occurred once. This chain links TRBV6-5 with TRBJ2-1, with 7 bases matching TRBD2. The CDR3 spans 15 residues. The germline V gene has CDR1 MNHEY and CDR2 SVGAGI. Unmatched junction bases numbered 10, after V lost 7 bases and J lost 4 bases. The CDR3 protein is CASNLVAGSYNEQFF. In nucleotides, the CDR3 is TGTGCCAGCAATCTTGTAGCGGGCTCTTACAATGAGCAGTTCTTC.

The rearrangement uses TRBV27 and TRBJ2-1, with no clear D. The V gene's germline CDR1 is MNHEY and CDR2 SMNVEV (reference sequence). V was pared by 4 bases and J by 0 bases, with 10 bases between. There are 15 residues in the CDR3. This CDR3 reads CASSSTSSSYNEQFF. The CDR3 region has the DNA TGTGCCAGCAGTTCGACTTCCAGCTCCTACAATGAGCAGTTCTTC.

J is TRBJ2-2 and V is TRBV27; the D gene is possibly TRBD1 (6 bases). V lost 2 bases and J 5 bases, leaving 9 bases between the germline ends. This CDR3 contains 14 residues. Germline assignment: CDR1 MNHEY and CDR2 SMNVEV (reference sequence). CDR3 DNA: TGTGCCAGCAGTTTAATCAGGGGAACCGGGGAGCTGTTTTTT. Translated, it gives CASSLIRGTGELFF.

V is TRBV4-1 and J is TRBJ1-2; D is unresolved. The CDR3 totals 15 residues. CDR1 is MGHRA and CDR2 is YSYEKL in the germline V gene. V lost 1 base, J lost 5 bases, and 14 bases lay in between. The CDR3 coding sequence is TGCGCCAGCAGCCAAGGTGGGAGGCGGAATTATGGCTACACCTTC. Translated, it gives CASSQGGRRNYGYTF.

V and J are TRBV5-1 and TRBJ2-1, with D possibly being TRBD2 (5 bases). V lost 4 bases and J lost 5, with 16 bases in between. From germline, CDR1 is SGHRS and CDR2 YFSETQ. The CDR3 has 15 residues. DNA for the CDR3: TGCGCCAGCAGCCCTACAGAGCGGCGGAACAATGAGCAGTTCTTC. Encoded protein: CASSPTERRNNEQFF.

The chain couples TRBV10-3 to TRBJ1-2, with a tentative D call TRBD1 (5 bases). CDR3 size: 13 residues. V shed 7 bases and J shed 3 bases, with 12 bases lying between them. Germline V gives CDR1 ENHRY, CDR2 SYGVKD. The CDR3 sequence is CAITNLRDYGYTF. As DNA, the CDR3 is TGTGCCATCACCAATCTCAGGGACTATGGCTACACCTTC.

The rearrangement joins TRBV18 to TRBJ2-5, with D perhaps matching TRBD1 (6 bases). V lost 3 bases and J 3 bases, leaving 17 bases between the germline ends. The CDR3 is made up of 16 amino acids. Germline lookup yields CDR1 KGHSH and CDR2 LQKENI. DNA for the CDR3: TGTGCCAGCTCACCCCGTTGGGGACACCCGAAAGAGACCCAGTACTTC. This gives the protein CASSPRWGHPKETQYF.

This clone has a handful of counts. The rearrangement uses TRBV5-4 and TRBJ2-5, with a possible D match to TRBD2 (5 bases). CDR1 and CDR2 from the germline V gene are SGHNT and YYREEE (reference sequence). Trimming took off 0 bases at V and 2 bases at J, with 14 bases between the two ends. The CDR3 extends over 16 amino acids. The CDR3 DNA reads TGTGCCAGCAGCTTGGTTCATCAGAGCGGACAAGAGACCCAGTACTTC. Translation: CASSLVHQSGQETQYF.